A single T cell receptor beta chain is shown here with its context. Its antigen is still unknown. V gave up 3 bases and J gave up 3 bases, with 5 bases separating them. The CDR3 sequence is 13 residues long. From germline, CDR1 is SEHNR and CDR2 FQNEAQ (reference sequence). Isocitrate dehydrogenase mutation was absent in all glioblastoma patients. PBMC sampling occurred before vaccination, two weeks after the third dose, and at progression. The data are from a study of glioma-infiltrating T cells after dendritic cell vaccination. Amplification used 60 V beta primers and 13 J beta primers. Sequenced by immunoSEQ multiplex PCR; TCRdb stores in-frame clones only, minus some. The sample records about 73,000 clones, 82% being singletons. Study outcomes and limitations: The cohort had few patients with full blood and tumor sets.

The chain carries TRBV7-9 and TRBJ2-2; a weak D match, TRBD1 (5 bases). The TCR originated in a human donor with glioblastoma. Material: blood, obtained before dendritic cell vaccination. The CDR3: CASSFRDTGELFF. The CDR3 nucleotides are TGTGCCAGCAGCTTCAGGGACACCGGGGAGCTGTTTTTT.